Here is one TCR beta chain with its context. This receptor's antigen is unknown. Within one base of it there is no much larger clone, and no base qualities were kept. The protocol used for the library was the immunoSEQ multiplex PCR assay. For the multiplex PCR, a mixture combining 60 forward primers for TCR Vbeta segments and 13 reverse primers for TCR Jbeta segments was used. A multiplex PCR assay on genomic DNA amplified the CDR3 region of rearranged TCR beta genes. The amplified TCR beta libraries were sequenced on the Illumina HiSeq System as 87-base-pair reads. Regarding the original processing steps: A later analysis counted tens of millions of unique TCR beta chains across the 666 repertoires, and some 11 million of these chains were shared by at least two donors. Raw reads were error-corrected and collapsed into unique sequences with a nearest-neighbor algorithm that merged closely related sequences to remove PCR and sequencing errors. Alignment of CDR3 sequences to IMGT reference sequences was used to assign V, D and J gene segments. For a sequence to be retained, a match of at least six nucleotides was required to both a V gene segment and a J gene segment. A rearrangement counted as productive if the CDR3 had no stop codons and remained in frame with V and J, and every other rearrangement counted as non-productive. Following IMGT convention, CDR3 was defined as the stretch from the second conserved V-encoded cysteine up to the conserved J-encoded phenylalanine. In an earlier analysis of roughly 580 of the donors, sequences lacking an unambiguous match to a single V gene segment were excluded. An earlier analysis of several hundred of the donors called V segments functional above 56.7% productive rearrangements and segregating when the between-donor standard deviation exceeded 5%. A statistical classification framework was developed to diagnose cytomegalovirus status using the catalog of TCR beta chain sequences. A later analysis assigned V and J genes by comparing TCR nucleotide sequences with IMGT/GENE-DB human TR gene sequences. Using the TCRdist pipeline, a later analysis assigned CDR3 sequences along with most-parsimonious VDJ recombination scenarios. In a later analysis, every TCR beta chain was defined by the combination of its CDR3 amino acid sequence and its V-gene family, and reads without a unique V-gene family were dropped. A later analysis removed 592 highly shared, low-generation-probability nucleotide sequences to deal with suspected cross-contamination and a sequencing artifact. A later analysis calculated a clonal expansion index for each public chain from normalized within-repertoire ranks of inferred template counts. Generation probabilities in a later analysis came from a VDJ recombination model fitted to out-of-frame rearrangements, and those results were checked against IGoR. In a later analysis, hypergeometric tests were used to score TCR-TCR, TCR-HLA and TCR-CMV co-occurrence, with a repertoire-size bias correction applied to TCR pairs. To estimate false discovery rates, a later analysis permuted the HLA or CMV assignments 20 times. In a later analysis, co-occurring TCRs were grouped using DBSCAN, with TCRdist sequence similarity added in when clustering inside HLA-allele-positive subsets. Repertoires with fewer than 30,000 or more than 120,000 public chains, plus five repertoires with anomalous nucleotide sharing, were excluded from co-occurrence clustering. The clones in this table, taken by TCRdb from immuneACCESS, are in-frame only. Not every clone is retained; where verified, under half of the shortfall comes from an unresolved V gene, and the cause of the rest is unknown. The V and J calls and clone size come from that table; D and trimming were worked out from the DNA. The sample table shows 130,000 or so clones, and 70% to 80% are seen once. Around 2% of the sample comes from the top ten.

These data are taken from a study of cytomegalovirus exposure and HLA in healthy donors (dated by TCRdb to about 2017). For the wider study: An earlier analysis of roughly 610 of the donors reported approximately 300 Gb of sequence data and around 120 million unique TCR beta sequences obtained from about 170 million T cells. An early release that covered fewer than 800 HLA-typed donors contained approximately 290 gigabases of sequencing data and tens of millions of unique TCR sequences. Of the approximately 400 genotyped donors, around 81% fell in the genetic ancestry cluster associated with self-reported Caucasian donors. The aim of the study was to test whether cataloging public T cell receptors could identify signatures of past pathogen exposure. The study used immunosequencing to profile the T cell repertoires of 666 subjects and linked those repertoires to cytomegalovirus serostatus. Besides the first cohort of 666 subjects, a separate validation cohort made up of around 120 different subjects was used. To predict cytomegalovirus infection status, the study combined high-throughput TCR immunosequencing, statistical association of individual TCRs with disease status, and machine learning. To study patterns of TCR occurrence, a later analysis re-analyzed previously published TCR beta repertoires from 600 to 750 donors and added high-resolution HLA genotyping. Rather than using new phenotypic data, the later analysis identified candidate immune exposures from TCR beta sequences and from how often those sequences occurred across donors. To decide whether each TCR beta V gene segment behaved as functional or pseudogenic, an earlier analysis of fewer than 750 of the donors relied on high-throughput TCR beta sequencing. Alongside the repertoire data, information on donor age, sex, ethnicity and CMV serostatus was compiled. A later genetic analysis used genome-wide SNP genotypes for about 60% of the 666 donors, treating that subset as a discovery cohort. All discovery cohort repertoires had been generated on a single sequencing platform. HLA typing included class I and class II loci at four-digit resolution. The number of donors typed differed by locus, with 629-630 for A, B, C, DRB1 and DQB1, around 520 for DQA1, about 610 for DPA1, and around 460 for DPB1. Because of strong linkage in the cohort, roughly five DR-DQ haplotypes were treated as single units for association and clustering. On average, roughly 240,000 unique TCR beta nucleotide sequences were sequenced per donor among 398 genotyped donors of the cohort, with roughly 18% of those sequences being non-productive. Study-level results and caveats: The presence/absence analyses assumed that sequencing depth was roughly uniform across donors, and that assumption may not be true. A later analysis found that most CMV-associated TCR beta chains appeared HLA-restricted, with HLA associations seemingly driven largely by CMV exposure. The study gave a list of under 200 TCR beta chains associated with cytomegalovirus. For the cohort, immune exposure information was limited to CMV serostatus. In a later analysis, the rate of TCR association differed among HLA loci, with DRB1 alleles having the most associated TCRs and HLA-C alleles having the fewest. When HLA alleles, especially DR and DQ, strongly co-occurred, attributing TCR associations to individual alleles was difficult. Because HLA typing was unavailable for some donors at each locus, only the typed subset was used in association tests. Most TCR sequences were seen in very few donors, while some public TCRs were found in many individuals. In vitro tests confirmed that a few of the cytomegalovirus-associated TCR beta chains recognize cytomegalovirus antigens. A further reported finding was that TCR beta sequences accurately predicted the HLA-A and HLA-B alleles for most subjects in the first cohort. The 87-base-pair reads could not distinguish some IMGT-functional V segments, including TRBV6-2 and TRBV6-3, so those segments were excluded. A later analysis reported that several top co-occurrence clusters appeared linked to parvovirus B19, influenza, CMV and Epstein-Barr virus. Specific HLA alleles were associated with some 15,000 TCR beta sequences at a false discovery rate of 0.05 in a later analysis. The sequencing pipeline was judged likely to have produced a cluster of highly shared sequence variants as a technical artifact. The classifier was reported to diagnose cytomegalovirus status with high specificity and sensitivity in both the original and validation cohorts. Because counts were too low, seventeen rarely observed V segments, including chromosome 9 orphons, were left out of the earlier analysis of 500 to 650 of the donors. According to a later genetic analysis, donors in an Asian-associated ancestry cluster had fewer N-insertions in productive TCRs than the approximately 690-donor mean. According to the authors, the approach could potentially be generalized to other disease states and immunological phenotypes. V-gene and J-gene trimming of TCR beta chains was associated with a missense DCLRE1C variant in a later genetic analysis, and the association was replicated in an independent cohort. This cohort had only TCR beta chains sequenced, and the lack of alpha or paired-chain data limited which features could be detected. In an earlier analysis of approximately 590 of the donors, most TCR beta V segments appeared in productive rearrangements about 87% or about 30% of the time, broadly matching IMGT annotations. In a later analysis, HLA-associated TCR beta chains showed more clonal expansion and lower generation probabilities than non-associated chains that were equally common. Linkage disequilibrium might explain the correlated functional status among segregating V segments, but an unknown experimental factor could not be ruled out.

The cohort comprised fewer than 700 healthy bone marrow donors. At the time of sampling, all cohort members were nominally healthy, though unrecorded immune exposures were likely present. The donor was CMV seropositive and was included in the group of around 300 seropositive cohort members. A peripheral blood sample was collected from each donor, and TCR beta sequencing was performed on peripheral blood mononuclear cells. The Qiagen DNeasy Blood Extraction Kit was used to extract genomic DNA from the blood cell samples. V is clipped by 2 bases and J by 3 bases, and the sequence between their germline boundaries is 5 bases long. The CDR3 contains 12 residues, cysteine and phenylalanine counted. Only the CDR3 portion is preserved as DNA: 36 bases, with reading frame beginning at the first base. From the germline V gene (reference sequence), CDR1 is SEHNR and CDR2 is FQNEAQ.

The V and J segments used are TRBV7-9 and TRBJ2-7, with the identity of the D gene unclear. The sequenced sample was PBMCs. This TCR derives from a female donor in good health and CMV-seropositive. The CDR3 is CASSLLGYEQYF. The sequenced DNA: TGTGCCAGCAGCTTACTCGGCTACGAGCAGTACTTC.